Listed below are T cell receptor beta chains from one sample, sequenced in a study of radiotherapy plus CTLA-4 blockade in lung cancer. Clones were sequenced by immunoSEQ multiplex PCR, and TCRdb holds only the in-frame ones, with some missing. This sample carries some 94,000 clones, about four fifths of them seen once, and the ten largest clones take about 25%. Sample: peripheral blood, taken from a patient treated with radiotherapy plus ipilimumab. The source is a human donor with non-small cell lung cancer that progressed on radiotherapy plus ipilimumab. Each CDR3 is given with its conserved first and last residue. A D gene is named only where the DNA matches it firmly. Not all rows give a size; the values are once, few, many and, for expanded clones, a class.

V,size,D,J,CDR3,DNA
TRBV5-4,-,TRBD1,TRBJ1-2,CASSLNAGQGFYGYTF,TGTGCCAGCAGCTTGAACGCGGGACAGGGTTTCTATGGCTACACCTTC
TRBV6-5,-,-,TRBJ2-7,CASSYGAYYEQYF,TGTGCCAGCAGTTACGGGGCCTACTACGAGCAGTACTTC
TRBV18,-,TRBD2,TRBJ2-7,CASSPGLAVYEQYF,TGTGCCAGCTCACCGGGACTAGCGGTATACGAGCAGTACTTC
TRBV5-4,-,-,TRBJ2-1,CASRSSDYNEQFF,TGTGCCAGCAGATCTAGCGACTACAATGAGCAGTTCTTC
TRBV28,few,-,TRBJ1-3,CASSSAPGNTIYF,TGTGCCAGCAGTTCGGCCCCCGGAAACACCATATATTTT
TRBV11-3,-,-,TRBJ2-1,CASSLVGGGEQFF,TGTGCCAGCAGCTTAGTGGGAGGAGGTGAGCAGTTCTTC
TRBV5-6,-,-,TRBJ2-1,CASSRDLIRGNEQFF,TGTGCCAGCAGCCGTGACTTGATCCGGGGCAATGAGCAGTTCTTC
TRBV2,-,-,TRBJ1-1,CASSQLDSVNTEAFF,TGTGCCAGCAGTCAACTAGACAGTGTGAACACTGAAGCTTTCTTT
TRBV15,-,TRBD1,TRBJ2-2,CATSRDLAGGSAGELFF,TGTGCCACCAGCAGAGATCTGGCAGGGGGCTCGGCCGGGGAGCTGTTTTTT
TRBV5-4,-,-,TRBJ2-3,CASSLETGVADTQYF,TGTGCCAGCAGCTTGGAGACGGGAGTGGCAGATACGCAGTATTTT
TRBV29-1,-,-,TRBJ2-5,CSVEYGIRETQYF,TGCAGCGTTGAATACGGGATTAGAGAGACCCAGTACTTC